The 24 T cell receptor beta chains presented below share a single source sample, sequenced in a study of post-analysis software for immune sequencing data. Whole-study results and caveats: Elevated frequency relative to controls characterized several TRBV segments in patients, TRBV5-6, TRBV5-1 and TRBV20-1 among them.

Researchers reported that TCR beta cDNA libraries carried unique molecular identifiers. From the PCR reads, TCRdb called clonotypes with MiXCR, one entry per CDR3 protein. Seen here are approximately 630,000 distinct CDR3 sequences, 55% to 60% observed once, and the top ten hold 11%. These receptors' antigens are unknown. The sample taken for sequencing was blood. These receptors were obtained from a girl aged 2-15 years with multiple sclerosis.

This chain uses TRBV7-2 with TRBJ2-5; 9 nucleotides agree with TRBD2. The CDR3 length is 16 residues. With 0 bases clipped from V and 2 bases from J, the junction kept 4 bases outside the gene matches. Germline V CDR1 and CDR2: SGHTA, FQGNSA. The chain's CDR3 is CASSLAVAGGQETQYF. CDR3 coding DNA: TGTGCCAGCAGCTTAGCAGTTGCGGGGGGGCAAGAGACCCAGTACTTC. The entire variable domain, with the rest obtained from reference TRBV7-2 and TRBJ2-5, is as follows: GAGVSQSPSNKVTEKGKDVELRCDPISGHTALYWYRQSLGQGLEFLIYFQGNSAPDKSGLPSDRFSAERTGGSVSTLTIQRTQQEDSAVYLCASSLAVAGGQETQYFGPGTRLLVL.

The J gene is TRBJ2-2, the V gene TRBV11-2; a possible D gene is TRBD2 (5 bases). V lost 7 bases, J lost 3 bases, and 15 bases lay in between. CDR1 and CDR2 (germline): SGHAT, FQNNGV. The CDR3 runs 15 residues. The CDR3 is CASTLRGPHTGELFF. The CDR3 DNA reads TGTGCCAGCACCCTGCGAGGGCCGCACACCGGGGAGCTGTTTTTT. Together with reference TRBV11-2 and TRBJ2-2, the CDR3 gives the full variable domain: EAGVAQSPRYKIIEKRQSVAFWCNPISGHATLYWYQQILGQGPKLLIQFQNNGVVDDSQLPKDRFSAERLKGVDSTLKIQPAKLEDSAVYLCASTLRGPHTGELFFGEGSRLTVL.

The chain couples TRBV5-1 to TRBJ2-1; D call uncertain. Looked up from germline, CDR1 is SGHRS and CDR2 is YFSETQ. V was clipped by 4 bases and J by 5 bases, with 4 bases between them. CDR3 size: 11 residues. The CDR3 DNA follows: TGCGCCAGCAGCGAACACAATGAGCAGTTCTTC. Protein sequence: CASSEHNEQFF.

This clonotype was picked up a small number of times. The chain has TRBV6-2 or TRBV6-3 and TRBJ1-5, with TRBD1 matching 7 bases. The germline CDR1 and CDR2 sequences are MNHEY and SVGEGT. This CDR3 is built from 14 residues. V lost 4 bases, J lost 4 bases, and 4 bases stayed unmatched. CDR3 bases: TGTGCCAGCAGTTCCGGGACAGAAAATCAGCCCCAGCATTTT. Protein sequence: CASSSGTENQPQHF.

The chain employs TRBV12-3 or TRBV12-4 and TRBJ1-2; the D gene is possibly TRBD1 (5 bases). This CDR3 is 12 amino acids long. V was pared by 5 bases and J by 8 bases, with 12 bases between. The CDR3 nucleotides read TGTGCCAGCAGTCGGGACGGGGAAGGCTACACCTTC. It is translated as CASSRDGEGYTF.

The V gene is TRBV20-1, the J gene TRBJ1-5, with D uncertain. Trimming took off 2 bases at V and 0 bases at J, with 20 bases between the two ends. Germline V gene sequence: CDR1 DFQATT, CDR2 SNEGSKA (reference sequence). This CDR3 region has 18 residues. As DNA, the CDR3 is TGCAGTGCTAGACCGGTTGCTGCGGCAATTTATAGCAATCAGCCCCAGCATTTT. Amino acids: CSARPVAAAIYSNQPQHF.

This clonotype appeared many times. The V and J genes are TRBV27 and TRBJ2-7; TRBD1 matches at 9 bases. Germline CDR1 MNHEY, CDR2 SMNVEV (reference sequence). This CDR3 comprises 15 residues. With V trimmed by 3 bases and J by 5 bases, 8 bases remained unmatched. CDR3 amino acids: CASSFGTGNFDEQYF. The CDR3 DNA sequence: TGTGCCAGCAGTTTCGGGACAGGGAATTTTGACGAGCAGTACTTC.

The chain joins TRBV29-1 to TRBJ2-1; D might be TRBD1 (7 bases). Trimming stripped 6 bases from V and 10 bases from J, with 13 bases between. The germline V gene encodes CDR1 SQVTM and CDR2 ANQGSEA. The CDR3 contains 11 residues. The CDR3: CSVEQGREQFF. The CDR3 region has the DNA TGCAGCGTGGAACAGGGGAGGGAGCAGTTCTTC.

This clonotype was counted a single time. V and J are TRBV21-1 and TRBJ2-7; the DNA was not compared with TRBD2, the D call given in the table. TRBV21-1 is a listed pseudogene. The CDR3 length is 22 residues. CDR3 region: CAGNDHGKIMDRSTGTRAEQYF. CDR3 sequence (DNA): TGTGCCGGGAACGACCACGGTAAGATCATGGACAGATCCACCGGGACTAGGGCCGAGCAGTACTTC.

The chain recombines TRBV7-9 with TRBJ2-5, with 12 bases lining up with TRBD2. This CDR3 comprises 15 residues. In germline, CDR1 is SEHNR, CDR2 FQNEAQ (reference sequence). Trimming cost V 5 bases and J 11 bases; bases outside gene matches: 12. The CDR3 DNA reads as TGTGCCAGCAGCCCTCGACTAGCGGGAGTTGGGGAGCAGTACTTC. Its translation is CASSPRLAGVGEQYF. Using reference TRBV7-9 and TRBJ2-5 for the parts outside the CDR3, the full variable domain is DTGVSQNPRHKITKRGQNVTFRCDPISEHNRLYWYRQTLGQGPEFLTYFQNEAQLEKSRLLSDRFSAERPKGSFSTLEIQRTEQGDSAMYLCASSPRLAGVGEQYFGPGTRLLVL.

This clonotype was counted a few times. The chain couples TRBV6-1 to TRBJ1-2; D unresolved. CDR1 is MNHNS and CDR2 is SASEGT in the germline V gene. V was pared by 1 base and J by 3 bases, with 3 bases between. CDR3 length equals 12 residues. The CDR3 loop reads CASSEDDYGYTF. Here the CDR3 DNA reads TGTGCCAGCAGTGAAGACGACTATGGCTACACCTTC.

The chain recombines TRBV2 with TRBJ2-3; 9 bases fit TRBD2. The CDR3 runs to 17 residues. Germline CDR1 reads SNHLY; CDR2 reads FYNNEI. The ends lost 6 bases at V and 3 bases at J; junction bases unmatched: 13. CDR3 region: CASREMGSGRRTDTQYF. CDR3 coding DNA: TGTGCCAGCAGGGAGATGGGTAGCGGGAGACGGACAGATACGCAGTATTTT.

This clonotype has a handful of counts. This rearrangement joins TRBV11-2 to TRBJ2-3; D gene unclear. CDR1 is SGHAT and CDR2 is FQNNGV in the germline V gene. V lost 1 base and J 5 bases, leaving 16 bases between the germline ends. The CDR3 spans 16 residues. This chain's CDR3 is CASSLAPPRALDTQYF. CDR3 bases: TGTGCCAGCAGCTTAGCCCCACCACGGGCCCTAGATACGCAGTATTTT.

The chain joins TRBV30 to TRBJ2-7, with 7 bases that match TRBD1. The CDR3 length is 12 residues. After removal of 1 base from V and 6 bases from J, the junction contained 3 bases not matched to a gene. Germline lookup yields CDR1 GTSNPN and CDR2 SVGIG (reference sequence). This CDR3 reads CAWSEGAGEQYF. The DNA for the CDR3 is TGTGCCTGGAGTGAGGGGGCTGGCGAGCAGTACTTC.

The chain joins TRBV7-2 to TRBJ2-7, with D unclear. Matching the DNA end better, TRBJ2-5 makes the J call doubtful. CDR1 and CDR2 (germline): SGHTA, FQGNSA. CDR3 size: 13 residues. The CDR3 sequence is CASSWVGLETQYF. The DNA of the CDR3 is TGTGCCAGCAGCTGGGTAGGGCTGGAGACCCAGTACTTC.

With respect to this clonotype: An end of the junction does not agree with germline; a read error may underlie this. The CDR3: CAISGRAQGTREQYF. CDR3 DNA: TGTGCCATCAGTGGTCGTGCCCAGGGGACGCGTGAGCAGTACTTC. V usage is TRBV25-1 and J usage is TRBJ2-7; D is possibly TRBD1 (6 bases). Germline CDR1 MGHDK, CDR2 SYGVNS. The CDR3 is 15 residues long.

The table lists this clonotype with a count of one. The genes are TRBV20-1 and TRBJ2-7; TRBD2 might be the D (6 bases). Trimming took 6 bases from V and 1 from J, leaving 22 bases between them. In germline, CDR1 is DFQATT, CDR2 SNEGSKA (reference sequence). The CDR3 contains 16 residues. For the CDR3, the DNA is TGCAGTGCATCCAAGCGGGTCTTGTCGGGTTCCTACGAGCAGTACTTC. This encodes CSASKRVLSGSYEQYF.

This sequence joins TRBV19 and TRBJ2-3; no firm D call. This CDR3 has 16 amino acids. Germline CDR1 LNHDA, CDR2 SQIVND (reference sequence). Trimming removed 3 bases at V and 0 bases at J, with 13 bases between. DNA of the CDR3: TGTGCCAGTAGTATTGATACGGGCTCTAGCACAGATACGCAGTATTTT. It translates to CASSIDTGSSTDTQYF.

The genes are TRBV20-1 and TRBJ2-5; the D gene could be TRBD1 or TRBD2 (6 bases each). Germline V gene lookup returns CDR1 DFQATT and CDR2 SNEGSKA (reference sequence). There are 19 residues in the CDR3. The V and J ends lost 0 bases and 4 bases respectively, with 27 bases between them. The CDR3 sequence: CSARDLLRFRGMGGETQYF. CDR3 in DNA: TGCAGTGCTAGAGATCTGTTACGGTTCAGGGGAATGGGAGGAGAGACCCAGTACTTC.

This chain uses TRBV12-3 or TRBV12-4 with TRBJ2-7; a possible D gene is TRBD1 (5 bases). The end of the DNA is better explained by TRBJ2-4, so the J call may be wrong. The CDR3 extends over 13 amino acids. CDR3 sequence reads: CASRWGSSNIQYF. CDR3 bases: TGTGCCAGCAGGTGGGGCAGTAGCAACATTCAGTACTTC.

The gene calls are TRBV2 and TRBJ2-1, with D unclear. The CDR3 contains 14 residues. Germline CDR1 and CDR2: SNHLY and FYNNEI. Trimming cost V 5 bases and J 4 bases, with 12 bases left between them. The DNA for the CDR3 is TGTGCCAGCAGTCTAAACCAGTTATACAATGAGCAGTTCTTC. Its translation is CASSLNQLYNEQFF.

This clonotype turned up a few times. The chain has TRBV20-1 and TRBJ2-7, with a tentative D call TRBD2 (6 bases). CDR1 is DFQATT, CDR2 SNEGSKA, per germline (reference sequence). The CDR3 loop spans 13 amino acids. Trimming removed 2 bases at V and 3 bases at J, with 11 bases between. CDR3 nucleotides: TGCAGTGCTAGATATTCTAGCGACTACGAGCAGTACTTC. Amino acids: CSARYSSDYEQYF.

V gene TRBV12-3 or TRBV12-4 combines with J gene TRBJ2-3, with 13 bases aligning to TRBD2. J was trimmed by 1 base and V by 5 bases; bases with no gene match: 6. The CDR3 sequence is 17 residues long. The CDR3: CASSTWTSGRGTDTQYF. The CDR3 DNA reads TGTGCCAGCAGTACCTGGACTAGCGGGAGAGGCACAGATACGCAGTATTTT.

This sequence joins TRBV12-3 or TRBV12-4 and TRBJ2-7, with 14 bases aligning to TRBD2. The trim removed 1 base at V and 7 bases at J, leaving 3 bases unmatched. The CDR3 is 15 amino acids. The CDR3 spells CASSLGTSGGFEQYF. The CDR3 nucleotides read TGTGCCAGCAGTTTAGGGACTAGCGGGGGGTTTGAGCAGTACTTC.